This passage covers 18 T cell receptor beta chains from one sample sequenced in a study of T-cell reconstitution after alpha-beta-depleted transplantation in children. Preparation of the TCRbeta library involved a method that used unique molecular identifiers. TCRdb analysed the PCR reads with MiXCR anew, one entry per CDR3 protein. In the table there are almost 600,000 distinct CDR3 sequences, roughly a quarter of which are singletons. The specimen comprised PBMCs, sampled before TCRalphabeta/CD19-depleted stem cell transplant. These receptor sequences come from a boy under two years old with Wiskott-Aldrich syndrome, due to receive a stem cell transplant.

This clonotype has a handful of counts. The CDR3 reads CASSVGGQGKNIQYF. In nucleotides, the CDR3 is TGTGCCAGCAGCGTAGGGGGACAGGGCAAGAACATTCAGTACTTC. This rearrangement joins TRBV9 to TRBJ2-4, with 9 bases fitting TRBD1. Germline CDR1 SGDLS, CDR2 YYNGEE. This CDR3 contains 15 residues. V shed 0 bases and J 7 bases; nucleotides not matched to a gene: 5.

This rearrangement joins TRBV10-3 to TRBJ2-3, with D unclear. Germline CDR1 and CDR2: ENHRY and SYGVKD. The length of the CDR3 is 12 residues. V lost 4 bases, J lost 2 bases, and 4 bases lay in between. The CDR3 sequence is CAISGNTDTQYF. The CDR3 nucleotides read TGTGCCATCAGTGGAAACACAGATACGCAGTATTTT.

The CDR3 bases are TGTGCCAGCAGTCGCCGGGACCCAACAACAGATACGCAGTATTTT. Protein: CASSRRDPTTDTQYF. The chain links TRBV6-2 or TRBV6-3 to TRBJ2-3; D is tentatively TRBD1 or TRBD2 (5 bases each). Trimming left V 5 bases short and J 3 bases short, with 15 bases between. Germline lookup yields CDR1 MNHEY and CDR2 SVGEGT. CDR3 length: 15 residues.

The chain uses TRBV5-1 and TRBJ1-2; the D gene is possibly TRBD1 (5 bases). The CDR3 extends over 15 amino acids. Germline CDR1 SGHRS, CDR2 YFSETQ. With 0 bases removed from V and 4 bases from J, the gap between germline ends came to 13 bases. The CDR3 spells CASSLVSGSGYGYTF. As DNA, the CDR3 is TGCGCCAGCAGCTTGGTTTCAGGGTCTGGCTATGGCTACACCTTC.

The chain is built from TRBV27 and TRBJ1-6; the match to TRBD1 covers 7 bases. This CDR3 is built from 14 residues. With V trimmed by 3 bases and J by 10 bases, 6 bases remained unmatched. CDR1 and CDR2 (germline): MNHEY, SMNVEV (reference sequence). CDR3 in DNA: TGTGCCAGCAGTTTTTTCAGGGGGGGATCACCCCTCCACTTT. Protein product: CASSFFRGGSPLHF.

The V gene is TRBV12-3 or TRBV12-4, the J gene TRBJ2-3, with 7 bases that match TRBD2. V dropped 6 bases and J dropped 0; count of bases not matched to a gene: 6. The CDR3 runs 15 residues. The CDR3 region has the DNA TGTGCCAGCAGAAAAAGCGGGACTAGCACAGATACGCAGTATTTT. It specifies CASRKSGTSTDTQYF.

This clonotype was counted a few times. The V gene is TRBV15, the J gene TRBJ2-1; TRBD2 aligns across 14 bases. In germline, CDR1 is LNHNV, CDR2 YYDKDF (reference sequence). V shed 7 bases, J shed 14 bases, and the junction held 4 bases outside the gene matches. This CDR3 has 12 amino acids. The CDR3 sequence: CATTGTSGRKFF. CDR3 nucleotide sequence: TGTGCCACCACCGGGACTAGCGGGAGAAAGTTCTTC.

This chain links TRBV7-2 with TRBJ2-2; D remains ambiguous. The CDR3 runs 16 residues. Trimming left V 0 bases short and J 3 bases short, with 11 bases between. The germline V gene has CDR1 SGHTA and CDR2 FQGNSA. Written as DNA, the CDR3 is TGTGCCAGCAGCTTAGCCCTTCTCCTTTACACCGGGGAGCTGTTTTTT. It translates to CASSLALLLYTGELFF.

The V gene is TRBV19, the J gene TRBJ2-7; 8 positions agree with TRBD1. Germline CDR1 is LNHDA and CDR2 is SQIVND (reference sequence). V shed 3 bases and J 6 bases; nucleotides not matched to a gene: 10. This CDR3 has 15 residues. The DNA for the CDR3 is TGTGCCAGTAGTATGCGGACAGGGTGGGCGGTCGAGCAGTACTTC. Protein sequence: CASSMRTGWAVEQYF.

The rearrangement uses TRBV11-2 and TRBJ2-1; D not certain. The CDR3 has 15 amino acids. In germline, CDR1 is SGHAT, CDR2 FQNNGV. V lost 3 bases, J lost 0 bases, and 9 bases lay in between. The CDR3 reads CASSFGQISYNEQFF. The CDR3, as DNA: TGTGCCAGCAGCTTTGGCCAGATCTCCTACAATGAGCAGTTCTTC.

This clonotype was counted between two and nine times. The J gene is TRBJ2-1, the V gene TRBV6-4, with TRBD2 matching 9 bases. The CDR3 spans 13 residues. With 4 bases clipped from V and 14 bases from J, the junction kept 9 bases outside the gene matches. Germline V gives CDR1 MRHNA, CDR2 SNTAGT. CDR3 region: CASSAEAGGPKFF. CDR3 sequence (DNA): TGTGCCAGCAGTGCGGAGGCGGGAGGGCCCAAGTTCTTC.

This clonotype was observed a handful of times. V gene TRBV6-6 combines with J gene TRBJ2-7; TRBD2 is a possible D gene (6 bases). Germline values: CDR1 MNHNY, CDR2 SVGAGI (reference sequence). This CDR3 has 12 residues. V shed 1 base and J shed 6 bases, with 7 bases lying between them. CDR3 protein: CASSYLGGEQYF. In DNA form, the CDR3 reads TGTGCCAGCAGTTACTTGGGGGGCGAGCAGTACTTC.

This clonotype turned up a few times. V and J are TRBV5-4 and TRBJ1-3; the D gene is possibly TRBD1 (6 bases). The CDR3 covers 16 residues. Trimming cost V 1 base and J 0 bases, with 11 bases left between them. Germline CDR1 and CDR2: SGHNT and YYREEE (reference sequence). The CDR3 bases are TGTGCCAGCAGCTTGACAGGGCCCATCTCTGGAAACACCATATATTTT. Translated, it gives CASSLTGPISGNTIYF.

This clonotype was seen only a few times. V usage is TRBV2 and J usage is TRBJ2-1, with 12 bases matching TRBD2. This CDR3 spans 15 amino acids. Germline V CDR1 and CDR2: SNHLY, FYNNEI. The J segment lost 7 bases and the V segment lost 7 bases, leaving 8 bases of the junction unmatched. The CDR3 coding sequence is TGTGCCAGCAACCTACTAGCGGGAGGTAGGAATGAGCAGTTCTTC. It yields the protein CASNLLAGGRNEQFF.

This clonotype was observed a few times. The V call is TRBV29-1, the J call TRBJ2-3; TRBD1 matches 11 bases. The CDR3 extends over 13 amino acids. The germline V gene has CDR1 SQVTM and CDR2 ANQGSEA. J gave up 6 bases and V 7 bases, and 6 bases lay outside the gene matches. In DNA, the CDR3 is TGCAGCGGTCGGACAGGGGGCCGGGATACGCAGTATTTT. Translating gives CSGRTGGRDTQYF.

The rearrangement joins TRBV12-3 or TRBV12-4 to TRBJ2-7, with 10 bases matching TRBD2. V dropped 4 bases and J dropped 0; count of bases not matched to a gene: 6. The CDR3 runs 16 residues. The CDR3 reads CASSYIAGGSSYEQYF. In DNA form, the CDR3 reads TGTGCCAGCAGTTACATAGCGGGGGGTAGCTCCTACGAGCAGTACTTC.

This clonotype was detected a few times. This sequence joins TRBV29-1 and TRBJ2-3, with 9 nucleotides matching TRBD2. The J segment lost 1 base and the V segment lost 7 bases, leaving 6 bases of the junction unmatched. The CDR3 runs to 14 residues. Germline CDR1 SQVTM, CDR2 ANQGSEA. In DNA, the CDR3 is TGCAGCGCCTGGCGACTAGCGGGCACAGATACGCAGTATTTT. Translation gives CSAWRLAGTDTQYF.

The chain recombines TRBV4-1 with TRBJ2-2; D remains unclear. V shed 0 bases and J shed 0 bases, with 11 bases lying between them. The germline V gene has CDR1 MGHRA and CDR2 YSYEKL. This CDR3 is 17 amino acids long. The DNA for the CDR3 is TGCGCCAGCAGCCAAGAGTTCAGGCTTACGAACACCGGGGAGCTGTTTTTT. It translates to CASSQEFRLTNTGELFF.